This TCR beta chain was recorded in a study of graft-versus-host responses after intestinal transplantation. Study details: Those transplanted obtained multivisceral, liver-intestinal, or isolated intestinal grafts.

For this clone: The antigen is not known.

Measured with immunoSEQ multiplex PCR; TCRdb has only the in-frame clones, and not every one. The sample carries under 140,000 clones, roughly 95% recorded once. Overall study findings and caveats: Some patients had graft-donor T cell macrochimerism, and their allografts showed high graft-versus-host to host-versus-graft clonal ratios.

Germline V gene data show CDR1 as SGHTA and CDR2 as FQGNSA. The length of the CDR3 is 16 residues. V was trimmed by 2 bases and J by 3 bases, leaving 17 bases between them. The specimen comprised unstimulated CD8+ T cells sorted from spleen or lymph node cells, sampled before intestinal transplant. The V and J genes are TRBV7-2 and TRBJ2-7; D may correspond to TRBD1 or TRBD2 (6 bases each). The TCR was taken from a human donor who received an intestinal transplant. In DNA, the CDR3 is TGTGCCAGCAGCTTAAGGGGGGACGGGGGCTACTACGAGCAGTACTTC. This sequence encodes CASSLRGDGGYYEQYF. Drawing the rest from reference TRBV7-2 and TRBJ2-7, the complete variable domain is GAGVSQSPSNKVTEKGKDVELRCDPISGHTALYWYRQSLGQGLEFLIYFQGNSAPDKSGLPSDRFSAERTGGSVSTLTIQRTQQEDSAVYLCASSLRGDGGYYEQYFGPGTRLTVT.